The 29 T cell receptor beta chains listed next were all sequenced from one sample in a study of blood T cell repertoires in COVID-19. The data were produced by immunoSEQ multiplex PCR, yet TCRdb's version contains in-frame clones alone and is incomplete. This sample has over 250,000 clones, with 80% to 95% found just once. Sequencing input: PBMCs or T cells enriched from blood (not recorded which). The source is a woman younger than 45 who had recovered from COVID-19.

This rearrangement joins TRBV19 to TRBJ1-1; 7 bases align to TRBD1. J lost 6 bases, V lost 7 bases, and 8 bases had no gene match. The CDR3 covers 13 residues. Germline CDR1 and CDR2: LNHDA and SQIVND (reference sequence). DNA of the CDR3: TGTGCCAGTAATGACAGGGTGTTTGCTGAAGCTTTCTTT. It specifies CASNDRVFAEAFF. Filled out from reference TRBV19 and TRBJ1-1, the complete variable domain reads DGGITQSPKYLFRKEGQNVTLSCEQNLNHDAMYWYRQDPGQGLRLIYYSQIVNDFQKGDIAEGYSVSREKKESFPLTVTSAQKNPTAFYLCASNDRVFAEAFFGQGTRLTVV.

The chain carries TRBV27 and TRBJ2-1; TRBD2 is a possible D gene (5 bases). Germline CDR1 and CDR2: MNHEY and SMNVEV (reference sequence). CDR3 length: 14 amino acids. Deletions cut 3 bases from V and 5 bases from J, with 11 bases between. For the CDR3, the DNA is TGTGCCAGCAGTTTTTGGAGGACCGACAATGAGCAGTTCTTC. Its protein product is CASSFWRTDNEQFF.

The V gene is TRBV15, the J gene TRBJ2-4, with D possibly matching TRBD2 (7 bases). Trimming shortened V by 5 bases and J by 0 bases, and 11 bases separated the two germline ends. There are 15 residues in the CDR3. Germline V lookup: CDR1 LNHNV, CDR2 YYDKDF (reference sequence). CDR3 coding DNA: TGTGCCACCAGCGGGGGGGGCATAGCCAAAAACATTCAGTACTTC. Protein: CATSGGGIAKNIQYF.

The sample holds one count of this clone. This chain connects TRBV7-2 to TRBJ1-4; TRBD1 might be the D (5 bases). This CDR3 region has 14 residues. Germline V lookup: CDR1 SGHTA, CDR2 FQGNSA. V lost 0 bases, J lost 5 bases, and 7 bases lay in between. This CDR3 reads CASSLARANEKLFF. Here the CDR3 DNA reads TGTGCCAGCAGCTTAGCCAGGGCCAATGAAAAACTGTTTTTT.

The chain carries TRBV6-5 and TRBJ2-7; 7 bases are a match to TRBD2. Germline lookup yields CDR1 MNHEY and CDR2 SVGAGI. The ends lost 3 bases at V and 2 bases at J; junction bases unmatched: 10. The CDR3 contains 16 residues. CDR3 loop: CASSYSSGGRTYEQYF. CDR3 DNA: TGTGCCAGCAGTTATTCTAGCGGAGGGCGTACCTACGAGCAGTACTTC.

This clone was counted once. The rearrangement joins TRBV2 to TRBJ2-7; 10 bases agree with TRBD2. This CDR3 comprises 16 residues. Looked up from germline, CDR1 is SNHLY and CDR2 is FYNNEI. V lost 6 bases and J lost 4; bases outside the gene matches: 12. CDR3 in amino acids: CASSLRAGLAAYEQYF. The CDR3 bases are TGTGCCAGCAGCCTTCGTGCAGGACTAGCGGCGTACGAGCAGTACTTC.

The CDR3 loop reads CASSLRGLNTEAFF. DNA of the CDR3: TGTGCCAGCAGTTTACGGGGGTTGAACACTGAAGCTTTCTTT. The V gene is TRBV28, the J gene TRBJ1-1; D is perhaps TRBD1 (5 bases). This CDR3 is 14 amino acids long. Germline CDR1 is MDHEN and CDR2 is SYDVKM. Between the trimmed V and J ends, which lost 2 bases and 0 bases, there was a span of 7 bases.

J is TRBJ1-2 and V is TRBV11-2; possibly TRBD1 for D (5 bases). Germline V gene data show CDR1 as SGHAT and CDR2 as FQNNGV. V was pared by 5 bases and J by 4 bases, with 17 bases between. The CDR3 extends over 15 amino acids. The CDR3 region has the DNA TGTGCCAGCAGCCCCCTGTCTGACAGCTCCTATGGCTACACCTTC. Its protein product is CASSPLSDSSYGYTF.

The CDR3 DNA follows: TGTGCCAGCAGTTACTCCGGGATGTATAATTCACCCCTCCACTTT. Translating gives CASSYSGMYNSPLHF. This chain uses TRBV6-5 with TRBJ1-6; D ambiguous. The germline V gene has CDR1 MNHEY and CDR2 SVGAGI. V was trimmed by 0 bases and J by 4 bases, leaving 7 bases between them. The length of the CDR3 is 15 residues.

The chain has TRBV6-5 and TRBJ1-1; TRBD1 might be the D (5 bases). The CDR3 is made up of 15 amino acids. CDR1 and CDR2 from the germline V gene are MNHEY and SVGAGI. Trimming cost V 7 bases and J 1 base, with 16 bases left between them. Written as DNA, the CDR3 is TGTGCCAGCACCCTGCAAGGAGGGGAGAACACTGAAGCTTTCTTT. Its protein product is CASTLQGGENTEAFF.

The chain uses TRBV18 and TRBJ1-2, with 7 bases aligning to TRBD1. CDR1 is KGHSH and CDR2 is LQKENI in the germline V gene. V shed 1 base and J 6 bases; nucleotides not matched to a gene: 8. This CDR3 is built from 15 residues. The CDR3 spells CASSPLIRQGDGYTF. CDR3 in DNA: TGTGCCAGCTCACCACTAATCAGGCAGGGGGATGGCTACACCTTC. The full variable domain, its missing parts supplied by reference TRBV18 and TRBJ1-2, is NAGVMQNPRHLVRRRGQEARLRCSPMKGHSHVYWYRQLPEEGLKFMVYLQKENIIDESGMPKERFSAEFPKEGPSILRIQQVVRGDSAAYFCASSPLIRQGDGYTFGSGTRLTVV.

The chain uses TRBV19 and TRBJ1-3; D is ambiguous. The CDR3 covers 15 residues. Trimming took 1 base from V and 4 from J, leaving 11 bases between them. Germline V gene lookup returns CDR1 LNHDA and CDR2 SQIVND (reference sequence). CDR3 region: CASSIGAGSGNTIYF. The CDR3 nucleotides are TGTGCCAGTAGTATAGGGGCTGGATCCGGAAACACCATATATTTT.

The chain is built from TRBV7-2 and TRBJ2-3; 11 nucleotides match TRBD2. This CDR3 contains 17 residues. Germline assignment: CDR1 SGHTA and CDR2 FQGNSA. J gave up 6 bases and V 4 bases, and 12 bases lay outside the gene matches. The CDR3 bases are TGTGCCAGCAGCTCAGGACTAGCGGGCGGAGGGGTGGATACGCAGTATTTT. Translating gives CASSSGLAGGGVDTQYF.

This chain links TRBV30 with TRBJ1-5, with D perhaps TRBD1 (6 bases). The CDR3 contains 14 residues. The V gene lost 1 base and the J gene lost 7 bases, with 14 bases spanning the gap. Germline V gene data show CDR1 as GTSNPN and CDR2 as SVGIG (reference sequence). CDR3 nucleotide sequence: TGTGCCTGGAGTGCTTTCCAGGGGCGGCAGCCCCAGCATTTT. Protein sequence: CAWSAFQGRQPQHF.

The rearrangement uses TRBV28 and TRBJ2-1; 8 positions agree with TRBD2. CDR1 is MDHEN and CDR2 is SYDVKM in the germline V gene. The CDR3 runs 13 residues. Germline trimming cut 8 bases from V and 2 bases from J; bases unmatched to any gene: 2. This CDR3 is CASLAGTYNEQFF. The CDR3 DNA follows: TGTGCCAGCCTAGCGGGTACCTACAATGAGCAGTTCTTC.

Here the CDR3 reads CASSYSDRVVRNTIYF. The CDR3, as DNA: TGTGCCAGCAGTTACTCTGACAGGGTAGTAAGGAACACCATATATTTT. J is TRBJ1-3 and V is TRBV6-5, with 7 bases fitting TRBD1. The CDR3 runs to 16 residues. Germline V gene sequence: CDR1 MNHEY, CDR2 SVGAGI. V lost 0 bases to trimming and J lost 7 bases; unmatched junction nucleotides: 9.

The chain links TRBV4-3 to TRBJ1-3, with D possibly TRBD1 on 5 matching bases. V shed 2 bases and J shed 1 base, with 15 bases lying between them. CDR3 size: 17 residues. Per the germline V gene, CDR1 is LGHNA and CDR2 is YSLEER. The CDR3 spells CASSQSTGQGSGNTIYF. CDR3 nucleotides: TGCGCCAGCAGCCAATCTACTGGGCAGGGATCTGGAAACACCATATATTTT.

The chain joins TRBV7-2 to TRBJ1-1, with 7 bases identical to TRBD1. The CDR3 length is 16 residues. Trimming took 6 bases from V and 5 from J; bases not matched to a gene: 15. The germline V gene has CDR1 SGHTA and CDR2 FQGNSA. The CDR3 reads CASSSSPPTGRTEAFF. The CDR3 region has the DNA TGTGCCAGCAGTTCCTCCCCCCCGACAGGGAGGACTGAAGCTTTCTTT.

The rearrangement uses TRBV18 and TRBJ1-1; 11 bases are shared with TRBD1. With 3 bases clipped from V and 0 bases from J, the junction kept 3 bases outside the gene matches. This CDR3 contains 16 residues. Germline-derived CDR1 and CDR2 are KGHSH and LQKENI. In nucleotides, the CDR3 is TGTGCCAGCTCACCCGGACAGGGGGCTCTGAACACTGAAGCTTTCTTT. It translates to CASSPGQGALNTEAFF.

The V and J genes are TRBV21-1 and TRBJ2-7; TRBD1, the table's D call, was not compared with the DNA. TRBV21-1 is designated a pseudogene. The CDR3 contains 14 residues. CDR3 bases: TGTGCCAGCAGACCAACCCAGGGATCCTACGAGCAGTACTTC. Translation gives CASRPTQGSYEQYF.

The rearrangement uses TRBV9 and TRBJ2-3; D gene unclear. The CDR3 is made up of 15 amino acids. Germline values: CDR1 SGDLS, CDR2 YYNGEE. The V gene lost 4 bases and the J gene lost 0 bases, with 12 bases spanning the gap. This chain's CDR3 is CASSILAGSTDTQYF. For the CDR3, the DNA is TGTGCCAGCAGCATATTAGCCGGTAGCACAGATACGCAGTATTTT.

Points on this clone: Other DNA sequences within the sample encode an identical CDR3. The chain joins TRBV5-4 to TRBJ2-1; a possible D gene is TRBD2 (6 bases). Trimming shortened V by 2 bases and J by 6 bases, and 9 bases separated the two germline ends. This CDR3 is built from 13 residues. Germline loops: CDR1 SGHNT, CDR2 YYREEE (reference sequence). This chain's CDR3 is CASSLVGLNEQFF. The CDR3 region has the DNA TGTGCCAGCAGCTTAGTGGGACTCAATGAGCAGTTCTTC.

With regard to this clone: The same CDR3 is also encoded by other DNA sequences in this sample. V usage is TRBV30 and J usage is TRBJ1-5, with a tentative D call TRBD1 (5 bases). CDR1 is GTSNPN, CDR2 SVGIG, per germline (reference sequence). There are 14 residues in the CDR3. The germline V and J ends were trimmed by 0 bases and 6 bases, with 12 bases remaining between them. The CDR3 bases are TGTGCCTGGAGTGTTGGGGGAGGCGGTCAGCCCCAGCATTTT. It is translated as CAWSVGGGGQPQHF.

The V and J genes are TRBV28 and TRBJ2-7, with TRBD1 matching over 9 bases. The CDR3 totals 14 residues. V trimming: 5 bases; J trimming: 6 bases; junction bases outside the gene matches: 8. Germline V gene sequence: CDR1 MDHEN, CDR2 SYDVKM. The CDR3 DNA reads TGTGCCAGCAGTCCGGGACAGGGTAGGGGCGAGCAGTACTTC. It is translated as CASSPGQGRGEQYF.

The chain recombines TRBV6-5 with TRBJ2-2, with a weak D call TRBD1 (5 bases). The V and J ends lost 7 bases and 7 bases respectively, with 10 bases between them. This CDR3 is built from 12 residues. CDR1 is MNHEY and CDR2 is SVGAGI in the germline V gene. This CDR3 reads CASTGIHGELFF. In nucleotides, the CDR3 is TGTGCCAGCACAGGGATTCACGGGGAGCTGTTTTTT.

The chain has TRBV5-6 and TRBJ2-1; D call uncertain. CDR1 and CDR2 from the germline V gene are SGHDT and YYEEEE. The germline V and J ends were trimmed by 4 bases and 5 bases, with 7 bases remaining between them. The CDR3 loop spans 12 amino acids. The DNA of the CDR3 is TGTGCCAGCAGCGAGCACGACAATGAGCAGTTCTTC. Translating it yields CASSEHDNEQFF.

The J gene is TRBJ1-1, the V gene TRBV7-9; 8 nucleotides agree with TRBD1. Germline V lookup: CDR1 SEHNR, CDR2 FQNEAQ (reference sequence). V lost 6 bases, J lost 3 bases, and 21 bases stayed unmatched. CDR3 length equals 19 residues. The CDR3 DNA sequence: TGTGCCAGCAGGAAACGGACCGGACAGGGTCATATGGAGTACACTGAAGCTTTCTTT. It encodes CASRKRTGQGHMEYTEAFF.

The chain joins TRBV7-9 to TRBJ2-5; 9 nucleotides agree with TRBD2. J gave up 4 bases and V 3 bases, and 3 bases lay outside the gene matches. Germline lookup yields CDR1 SEHNR and CDR2 FQNEAQ (reference sequence). The CDR3 has 14 amino acids. The CDR3 region is CASSFSGGRETQYF. The CDR3 nucleotides read TGTGCCAGCAGCTTTAGCGGGGGACGAGAGACCCAGTACTTC.

The chain has TRBV18 and TRBJ2-1; tentative D call: TRBD1 (5 bases). V gave up 3 bases and J gave up 7 bases, with 16 bases separating them. Looked up from germline, CDR1 is KGHSH and CDR2 is LQKENI. This CDR3 has 15 amino acids. The CDR3 DNA follows: TGTGCCAGCTCACCGGGCAGGGTTGCGCAGAATGAGCAGTTCTTC. This sequence encodes CASSPGRVAQNEQFF.